The 8 T cell receptor beta chains given below trace back to one sample, sequenced in a study. TCRdb used MiXCR to reprocess the RT-PCR reads, holding one entry per CDR3 protein. The data show hundreds of thousands of distinct CDR3 sequences, 14% seen once. The sample taken for sequencing was memory CD4+ T cells from blood. The receptors originated from a female donor in good health, serving as a healthy control.

Turning to this clonotype: A much larger clone sits a single nucleotide away, making a read error possible. The genes are TRBV19 and TRBJ2-3; D is uncertain. Germline loops: CDR1 LNHDA, CDR2 SQIVND (reference sequence). V was trimmed by 7 bases and J by 2 bases, leaving 10 bases between them. CDR3 length: 13 residues. The CDR3 reads CASKYQATDTQYF. The CDR3 DNA reads as TGTGCCAGTAAATACCAAGCCACAGATACGCAGTATTTT.

This clonotype was detected many times. The rearrangement joins TRBV4-2 to TRBJ2-7; weak D call: TRBD2 (6 bases). V lost 0 bases, J lost 0 bases, and 12 bases lay in between. From germline, CDR1 is LGHNA and CDR2 YNFKEQ. The CDR3 runs to 16 residues. CDR3 DNA sequence: TGTGCCAGCAGCCAAGATTTCGGGACTGTCTCCTACGAGCAGTACTTC. Protein sequence: CASSQDFGTVSYEQYF.

This clonotype was observed a few times. V is TRBV7-2 and J is TRBJ2-7; D might be TRBD1 (6 bases). Trimming left V 5 bases short and J 2 bases short, with 13 bases between. Germline assignment: CDR1 SGHTA and CDR2 FQGNSA. The CDR3 contains 14 residues. DNA for the CDR3: TGTGCCAGCAGCCGTACAGGGAAGCCCTACGAGCAGTACTTC. Residues: CASSRTGKPYEQYF.

This clonotype showed up many times. This chain joins TRBV20-1 and TRBJ2-4; a possible D gene is TRBD1 (5 bases). There are 13 residues in the CDR3. Trimming left V 3 bases short and J 6 bases short, with 12 bases between. Germline CDR1 is DFQATT and CDR2 is SNEGSKA (reference sequence). CDR3 loop: CSARAGYGNIQYF. The CDR3 coding sequence is TGCAGTGCTAGGGCAGGGTATGGAAACATTCAGTACTTC.

This clonotype was seen a handful of times. CDR3 residues: CASSQGTGEAFF. CDR3 nucleotide sequence: TGTGCCAGCAGCCAGGGGACAGGAGAAGCTTTCTTT. V and J are TRBV3-1 and TRBJ1-1, with 8 bases that match TRBD1. CDR1 is LGHDT and CDR2 is YNNKEL in the germline V gene (reference sequence). The V segment lost 3 bases and the J segment 8 bases; nucleotides outside the gene matches: 2. The CDR3 runs to 12 residues.

V and J are TRBV6-2 or TRBV6-3 and TRBJ2-1, with 12 bases that match TRBD2. V trimming: 2 bases; J trimming: 8 bases; junction bases outside the gene matches: 10. CDR3 length equals 17 residues. Germline V lookup: CDR1 MNHEY, CDR2 SVGEGT. CDR3 nucleotides: TGTGCCAGCAGTTACCGGACTAGCGGGGCCCCTTTGGATGAGCAGTTCTTC. It yields the protein CASSYRTSGAPLDEQFF.

V usage is TRBV5-1 and J usage is TRBJ2-5; D is unresolved. This CDR3 region has 14 residues. Trimming stripped 4 bases from V and 5 bases from J, with 15 bases between. Per the germline V gene, CDR1 is SGHRS and CDR2 is YFSETQ. The CDR3 region has the DNA TGCGCCAGCAGCCTTGATGGGGTTAGCGAGACCCAGTACTTC. This codes for CASSLDGVSETQYF.

This clonotype was recorded many times. The chain carries TRBV7-8 and TRBJ1-5; D is undetermined. Germline loops: CDR1 SGHVS, CDR2 FQNEAQ. Between the trimmed V and J ends, which lost 1 base and 3 bases, there was a span of 10 bases. This CDR3 has 15 residues. In nucleotides, the CDR3 is TGTGCCAGCAGCTTAGATGAGAGGGACAATCAGCCCCAGCATTTT. Its translation is CASSLDERDNQPQHF.